This record concerns one T cell receptor (beta chain) sequence. Its antigen specificity is not known. Base quality data are lacking; no much larger clone is found one base away. The cohort was made up of approximately 700 healthy bone marrow donors. At the time of sampling, all cohort members were nominally healthy, though unrecorded immune exposures were likely present. The donor tested CMV seropositive and was one of the 289 seropositive cohort members. Every donor gave a peripheral blood sample, and the peripheral blood mononuclear cells from that sample were used for TCR beta sequencing. The Qiagen DNeasy Blood Extraction Kit was used to extract genomic DNA from the blood cell samples. The data derive from a study of cytomegalovirus exposure and HLA in healthy donors (TCRdb year 2017). For context, the study as a whole: According to an earlier analysis of 587 of the donors, some 180 million T cells yielded some 110 million unique TCR beta sequences and about 300 Gb of sequence data. Around 320 gigabases of sequencing data and tens of millions of unique TCR sequences were included in an early release covering about 700 HLA-typed donors. Among the roughly 400 genotyped donors, approximately 81% belonged to the genetic ancestry cluster associated with self-reported Caucasian donors. The study aimed to test whether cataloging public T cell receptors could reveal signatures of past pathogen exposure. The study profiled the T cell repertoires of under 850 subjects by immunosequencing and related them to cytomegalovirus serostatus. A separate validation cohort of roughly 130 different subjects was used in addition to the approximately 700-subject first cohort. High-throughput TCR immunosequencing, statistical association of individual TCRs with disease status, and machine learning were combined to predict cytomegalovirus infection status. A later analysis re-analyzed previously published TCR beta repertoires from roughly 690 donors and added high-resolution HLA genotyping to study TCR occurrence patterns. Rather than drawing on any new phenotypic data, the later analysis identified candidate immune exposures from TCR beta sequences and the way those sequences occurred across donors. An earlier analysis of several hundred of the donors applied high-throughput TCR beta sequencing to assess whether each TCR beta V gene segment acted as functional or pseudogenic. Donor age, sex, ethnicity and CMV serostatus were compiled together with the repertoire data. In a later genetic analysis, genome-wide SNP genotypes for about 55% of the roughly 700 donors were used, and that subset was treated as a discovery cohort. Every discovery cohort repertoire had been produced on one sequencing platform. HLA typing included class I and class II loci at four-digit resolution. Typing coverage varied by locus: roughly 629-630 donors for A, B, C, DRB1 and DQB1; approximately 500 for DQA1; more than 600 for DPA1; roughly 470 for DPB1. Because of strong linkage in the cohort, roughly five DR-DQ haplotypes were treated as single units for association and clustering. Among roughly 400 genotyped donors of the cohort, an average of approximately 240,000 unique TCR beta nucleotide sequences was sequenced per donor, of which about 18% were non-productive.

CDR1 is given as MNHEY and CDR2 as SVGAGI, both from the germline V gene. The CDR3 runs 15 residues from the cysteine to the phenylalanine. Of all the DNA, just the CDR3 is kept, 45 bases in frame from base 1. Trimming removed 2 bases from V and 3 bases from J; the gene matches leave 4 bases unexplained. The library came from the immunoSEQ multiplex PCR assay. For the multiplex PCR, a mixture combining 60 forward primers for TCR Vbeta segments and 13 reverse primers for TCR Jbeta segments was used. A multiplex PCR assay on genomic DNA amplified the CDR3 region of rearranged TCR beta genes. The Illumina HiSeq System was used to sequence the amplified TCR beta libraries as 87-base-pair reads. On the authors' methods: Across the 600 to 700 repertoires, a later analysis counted some 81 million unique TCR beta chains, roughly 11 million of which were shared by at least two donors. Raw reads were error-corrected and collapsed into unique sequences by a nearest-neighbor algorithm in which closely related sequences were merged to remove PCR and sequencing errors. Alignment of CDR3 sequences to IMGT reference sequences was used to assign V, D and J gene segments. For a sequence to be retained, at least a six-nucleotide match to both a V gene segment and a J gene segment was required. Rearrangements were classified as productive when the CDR3 lacked stop codons and remained in frame with V and J, and all other rearrangements were classified as non-productive. CDR3 was defined according to IMGT convention as the region running from the second conserved V-encoded cysteine to the conserved J-encoded phenylalanine. The earlier analysis of 500 to 750 of the donors excluded any sequence lacking an unambiguous match to a single V gene segment. An earlier analysis of about 590 of the donors classified V segments as functional when productive rearrangements were above 56.7% and as segregating when the standard deviation between donors was above 5%. A statistical classification framework was built to diagnose cytomegalovirus status from the catalog of TCR beta chain sequences. A later analysis assigned V and J genes by comparing TCR nucleotide sequences with IMGT/GENE-DB human TR gene sequences. A later analysis assigned CDR3 sequences and most-parsimonious VDJ recombination scenarios with the TCRdist pipeline. In a later analysis, each TCR beta chain was defined by its CDR3 amino acid sequence together with its V-gene family, and reads lacking a unique V-gene family were excluded. A later analysis removed nearly 600 highly shared, low-generation-probability nucleotide sequences to deal with suspected cross-contamination and a sequencing artifact. In a later analysis, a clonal expansion index was calculated for each public chain from normalized within-repertoire ranks of inferred template counts. Generation probabilities in a later analysis came from a VDJ recombination model fitted to out-of-frame rearrangements, and those results were checked against IGoR. Hypergeometric tests were used in a later analysis to score TCR-TCR, TCR-HLA and TCR-CMV co-occurrence, with a repertoire-size bias correction applied to the TCR pairs. A later analysis estimated false discovery rates by permuting HLA or CMV assignments 20 times. In a later analysis, co-occurring TCRs were grouped using DBSCAN, and TCRdist sequence similarity was added for clustering within HLA-allele-positive subsets. Co-occurrence clustering excluded repertoires with fewer than 30,000 or more than 120,000 public chains, plus five with anomalous nucleotide sharing. TCRdb limited this immuneACCESS table to in-frame rearrangements with V and J called. A share of clones is missing; checked studies link under half to unresolved V genes, and the rest is unexplained. That table gives V, J and clone size, and the DNA gave D and trimming. This sample has about 160,000 clones in its table, and 80% to 85% of those were observed once. 0.95% to 1% of the sample comes from the top ten.

Broader findings and caveats from the paper: Specific HLA alleles were associated with around 18,000 TCR beta sequences at a false discovery rate of 0.05 in a later analysis. Across donors, most TCR sequences were observed very rarely, whereas some public TCRs were present in many individuals. A later genetic analysis associated a missense DCLRE1C variant with V-gene and J-gene trimming of TCR beta chains, and an independent cohort replicated the association. Only TCR beta chains were sequenced in this cohort, and the absence of alpha or paired-chain data limited detectable features. In vitro tests confirmed that a few of the cytomegalovirus-associated TCR beta chains recognize cytomegalovirus antigens. The only immune exposure information available for the cohort was CMV serostatus. The classifier was reported to diagnose cytomegalovirus status with high specificity and sensitivity in both the original cohort and the validation cohort. A later analysis found that HLA-associated TCR beta chains were more clonally expanded and had lower generation probabilities than equally common non-associated chains. In an earlier analysis of 587 of the donors, most TCR beta V segments appeared in productive rearrangements about 90% or about 30% of the time, broadly matching IMGT annotations. The presence/absence analyses assumed that sequencing depth was roughly uniform across donors, and that assumption may not be true. Because counts were too low, about 17 rarely observed V segments, including chromosome 9 orphons, were excluded from the earlier analysis of 587 of the donors. A later analysis found that most CMV-associated TCR beta chains appeared HLA-restricted, with HLA associations seemingly driven largely by CMV exposure. The authors suggested that the approach could potentially be generalized to other disease states and immunological phenotypes. Because HLA typing was unavailable for some donors at each locus, only the typed subset was used in association tests. A later analysis reported that several top co-occurrence clusters appeared linked to parvovirus B19, influenza, CMV and Epstein-Barr virus. When HLA alleles, especially DR and DQ, strongly co-occurred, TCR associations were difficult to assign to individual alleles. A later analysis found that TCR association rates varied across HLA loci, with DRB1 alleles showing the most associated TCRs and HLA-C alleles the fewest. Correlated functional status among segregating V segments might be attributable to linkage disequilibrium, but an unknown experimental factor could not be ruled out. A cluster of highly shared sequence variants was judged likely to represent a technical artifact of the sequencing pipeline. Compared with the 666-donor mean, donors in an Asian-associated ancestry cluster had fewer N-insertions in productive TCRs, according to a later genetic analysis. A further reported finding was that TCR beta sequences accurately predicted the HLA-A and HLA-B alleles for most subjects in the first cohort. Some IMGT-functional V segments, including TRBV6-2 and TRBV6-3, could not be distinguished by the 87-base-pair reads and were therefore excluded. The study listed 164 TCR beta chains as associated with cytomegalovirus.

This sequence originates from a girl between 2 and 10 years old in good health and CMV-seropositive. The sequencing input was PBMCs. The chain is encoded by TRBV6-5 joined to TRBJ2-3; 8 bases in between match TRBD1. The CDR3 corresponds to CASSYHDRGTDTQYF. The DNA sequence is given as TGTGCCAGCAGTTACCATGACAGGGGTACAGATACGCAGTATTTT.